These 20 T cell receptor beta chains originate from one sample sequenced in a study of early T cells in non-severe SARS-CoV-2 infection. MiXCR, run by TCRdb on the 5' RACE reads, gives a single entry per CDR3 protein. The sample lists about 97,000 distinct CDR3 sequences; about 11% were seen once. Sequenced here: whole blood, sampled at baseline. Receptor source: an adult who was a healthcare worker with PCR-confirmed SARS-CoV-2 infection or an uninfected control (not recorded which).

The CDR3 sequence: CASSLDVGTGELFF. CDR3 DNA: TGTGCCAGCAGCTTAGATGTGGGGACCGGGGAGCTGTTTTTT. The chain has TRBV11-3 and TRBJ2-2; D remains unclear. Germline V gene lookup returns CDR1 SGHNT and CDR2 YENEEA. Deletions cut 0 bases from V and 5 bases from J, with 7 bases between. The CDR3 runs to 14 residues. Looking up the rest from reference TRBV11-3 and TRBJ2-2 gives the full variable domain: EAGVVQSPRYKIIEKKQPVAFWCNPISGHNTLYWYLQNLGQGPELLIRYENEEAVDDSQLPKDRFSAERLKGVDSTLKIQPAELGDSAVYLCASSLDVGTGELFFGEGSRLTVL.

The CDR3 nucleotides read TGTGCCAGCAGCCAAGAATGGATTAGCAATCAGCCCCAGCATTTT. This codes for CASSQEWISNQPQHF. The chain employs TRBV4-2 and TRBJ1-5; no definite D call. The germline V gene encodes CDR1 LGHNA and CDR2 YNFKEQ. V was shortened by 0 bases and J by 0 bases, with 6 bases between the two germline ends. This CDR3 comprises 15 residues.

The genes are TRBV6-1 and TRBJ2-7; 11 bases are shared with TRBD1. J lost 5 bases, V lost 6 bases, and 3 bases had no gene match. CDR1 MNHNS and CDR2 SASEGT come from the germline V gene. The CDR3 totals 13 residues. Here the CDR3 reads CASRRTGGHEQYF. The CDR3 coding sequence is TGTGCCAGCAGAAGGACAGGGGGCCACGAGCAGTACTTC.

The chain links TRBV11-2 to TRBJ2-3; D unclear. CDR3 length: 14 residues. CDR1 and CDR2 (germline): SGHAT, FQNNGV. V was clipped by 1 base and J by 2 bases, with 7 bases between them. The CDR3 sequence: CASSLAALTDTQYF. The CDR3, as DNA: TGTGCCAGCAGCTTAGCTGCGCTCACAGATACGCAGTATTTT.

This clonotype was picked up a small number of times. The V call is TRBV7-2, the J call TRBJ2-3; 8 positions match TRBD2. V shed 8 bases and J 5 bases; nucleotides not matched to a gene: 6. The germline CDR1 and CDR2 sequences are SGHTA and FQGNSA. This CDR3 spans 13 amino acids. In nucleotides, the CDR3 is TGTGCCAGCGCCGGGGGGGCCATAGATACGCAGTATTTT. This gives the protein CASAGGAIDTQYF.

This clonotype was counted at least ten times. The chain has TRBV12-5 and TRBJ2-6, with 7 bases lining up with TRBD2. This CDR3 is built from 18 residues. V shed 1 base and J 2 bases; nucleotides not matched to a gene: 8. CDR1 and CDR2 (germline): LGHNT, FRNRAP. CDR3: CASGLDAPRGAGANVLTF. The CDR3 DNA follows: TGTGCTAGTGGTTTGGACGCTCCCCGGGGGGCTGGGGCCAACGTCCTGACTTTC.

This clonotype was seen ten or more times. The chain employs TRBV19 and TRBJ1-2; the D is unclear. CDR3 length: 13 residues. Germline-derived CDR1 and CDR2 are LNHDA and SQIVND (reference sequence). Trimming removed 4 bases from V and 3 bases from J, with 9 bases in between. CDR3 amino acids: CASSRGKDYGYTF. The DNA of the CDR3 is TGTGCCAGTAGTAGAGGGAAAGACTATGGCTACACCTTC.

This clonotype occurred many times. The V call is TRBV20-1, the J call TRBJ2-5, with 8 bases fitting TRBD2. Germline loops: CDR1 DFQATT, CDR2 SNEGSKA (reference sequence). Trimming removed 5 bases from V and 5 bases from J; junction bases left unmatched: 10. The CDR3 sequence is 14 residues long. For the CDR3, the DNA is TGCAGTGCTTGGCTAGCGGGTACGGGGGAGACCCAGTACTTC. Translated, it gives CSAWLAGTGETQYF.

In this sample, this clonotype turned up a few times. The chain carries TRBV5-1 and TRBJ1-4; 7 positions match TRBD1. V shed 3 bases, J shed 0 bases, and the junction held 8 bases outside the gene matches. In germline, CDR1 is SGHRS, CDR2 YFSETQ. The length of the CDR3 is 17 residues. This CDR3 reads CASSSTTGTATNEKLFF. The CDR3, as DNA: TGCGCCAGCAGCTCGACGACAGGGACTGCAACTAATGAAAAACTGTTTTTT.

This clonotype was seen repeatedly, ten times or more. This sequence joins TRBV7-3 and TRBJ2-1; perhaps D is TRBD1 or TRBD2 (6 bases each). Deletions cut 1 base from V and 6 bases from J, with 16 bases between. CDR3 length equals 16 residues. Per germline, CDR1 SGHTA and CDR2 FQGTGA. Here the CDR3 reads CASSLRGAAAFNEQFF. CDR3 bases: TGTGCCAGCAGCTTAAGGGGGGCGGCAGCTTTCAATGAGCAGTTCTTC.

As for this clonotype: Relative to the germline gene, one junction end is altered; a read error may explain this. The V gene is TRBV5-1, the J gene TRBJ1-3; D remains ambiguous. This CDR3 contains 16 residues. CDR1 SGHRS and CDR2 YFSETQ come from the germline V gene. The CDR3 DNA sequence: TGCGCCAGCAGCTTGGATCCGGCTAGCTCTGAAAACACCATATATTTT. It encodes CASSLDPASSENTIYF.

This clonotype was observed at least ten times. The chain couples TRBV7-2 to TRBJ2-1; a possible D gene is TRBD2 (6 bases). The CDR3 contains 16 residues. The germline V and J ends were trimmed by 1 base and 2 bases, with 12 bases remaining between them. The germline V gene has CDR1 SGHTA and CDR2 FQGNSA. This CDR3 is CASSLGGSGAYNEQFF. The CDR3 region has the DNA TGTGCCAGCAGCTTAGGGGGTAGCGGAGCCTACAATGAGCAGTTCTTC.

This clonotype was seen ten or more times. The V and J genes are TRBV11-2 and TRBJ1-5; the D gene is possibly TRBD1 (6 bases). The CDR3 extends over 15 amino acids. With 5 bases removed from V and 3 bases from J, the gap between germline ends came to 14 bases. Looked up from germline, CDR1 is SGHAT and CDR2 is FQNNGV. CDR3: CASSPRAGDNQPQHF. The CDR3 bases are TGTGCCAGCAGCCCAAGGGCAGGGGACAATCAGCCCCAGCATTTT.

The chain employs TRBV11-2 and TRBJ2-7; D is possibly TRBD2 (6 bases). The CDR3 extends over 14 amino acids. Germline V gene sequence: CDR1 SGHAT, CDR2 FQNNGV. V was trimmed by 5 bases and J by 4 bases, leaving 15 bases between them. The CDR3 coding sequence is TGTGCCAGCAGCGAGCCGGGACTTCTATACGAGCAGTACTTC. Its protein product is CASSEPGLLYEQYF.

This clonotype was counted a few times. This rearrangement joins TRBV3-1 to TRBJ1-3; 8 bases line up with TRBD1. Germline V CDR1 and CDR2: LGHDT, YNNKEL (reference sequence). Trimming cost V 4 bases and J 4 bases; bases outside gene matches: 6. The CDR3 sequence is 15 residues long. CDR3 residues: CASSPAGGLGNTIYF. In DNA form, the CDR3 reads TGTGCCAGCAGCCCAGCAGGGGGCCTCGGAAACACCATATATTTT.

This clonotype was counted between two and nine times. The chain is built from TRBV20-1 and TRBJ2-5; 10 bases align to TRBD2. This CDR3 spans 16 amino acids. V gave up 2 bases and J gave up 6 bases; unmatched junction bases: 12. CDR1 and CDR2 (germline): DFQATT, SNEGSKA (reference sequence). The CDR3 coding sequence is TGCAGTGCTAGACCACCTAGCGGGAGAAAAGTAAAGACCCAGTACTTC. Its protein product is CSARPPSGRKVKTQYF.

This clonotype was seen a handful of times. V is TRBV4-1 and J is TRBJ2-1; D gene unclear. V was shortened by 3 bases and J by 8 bases, with 11 bases between the two germline ends. The germline V gene encodes CDR1 MGHRA and CDR2 YSYEKL. The CDR3 length is 13 residues. CDR3 loop: CASSQAPQDEQFF. DNA of the CDR3: TGCGCCAGCAGCCAGGCCCCGCAGGATGAGCAGTTCTTC.

This clonotype was seen ten or more times. Germline is not matched at one junction end, which may reflect a read error. The chain combines TRBV10-3 with TRBJ1-3, with D hard to call. This CDR3 is built from 17 residues. Germline V gives CDR1 ENHRY, CDR2 SYGVKD. The CDR3 sequence: CAISDHAKGGPGNIIYF. The CDR3 region has the DNA TGTGCCATCAGTGACCACGCTAAGGGAGGCCCTGGAAACATCATATATTTT.

V gene TRBV6-2 or TRBV6-3 combines with J gene TRBJ2-7; D is uncertain. Germline lookup yields CDR1 MNHEY and CDR2 SVGEGT. This CDR3 is built from 15 residues. V was clipped by 2 bases and J by 3 bases, with 14 bases between them. The CDR3 region is CASSYGGSENYEQYF. The CDR3 DNA reads TGTGCCAGCAGTTACGGTGGAAGCGAGAACTACGAGCAGTACTTC.

The rearrangement uses TRBV30 and TRBJ2-2; TRBD2 aligns across 7 bases. Germline V gene lookup returns CDR1 GTSNPN and CDR2 SVGIG (reference sequence). The CDR3 is made up of 15 amino acids. V was pared by 3 bases and J by 6 bases, with 10 bases of the junction left unmatched. The CDR3 DNA sequence: TGTGCCTGGAGGGTATTTGGCGGGAGCTCCGGGGAGCTGTTTTTT. Amino acid sequence: CAWRVFGGSSGELFF.